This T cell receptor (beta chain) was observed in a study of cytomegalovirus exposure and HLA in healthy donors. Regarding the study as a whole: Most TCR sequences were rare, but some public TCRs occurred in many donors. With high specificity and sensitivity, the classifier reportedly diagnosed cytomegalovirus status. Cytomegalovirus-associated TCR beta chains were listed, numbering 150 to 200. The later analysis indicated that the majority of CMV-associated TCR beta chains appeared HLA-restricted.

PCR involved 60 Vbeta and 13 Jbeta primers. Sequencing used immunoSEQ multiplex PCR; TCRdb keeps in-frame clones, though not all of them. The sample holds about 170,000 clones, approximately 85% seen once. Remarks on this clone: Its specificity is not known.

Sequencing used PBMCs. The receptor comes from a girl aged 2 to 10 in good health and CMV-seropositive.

CDR3 loop: CASSPGLEVNEQFF. The DNA for the CDR3 is TGTGCCAGCAGTCCGGGACTAGAGGTTAATGAGCAGTTCTTC. This rearrangement joins TRBV6-6 to TRBJ2-1, with 8 bases matching TRBD2. Germline trimming cut 5 bases from V and 7 bases from J; bases unmatched to any gene: 7. Germline assignment: CDR1 MNHNY and CDR2 SVGAGI (reference sequence). The CDR3 has 14 residues.